This T cell receptor (beta chain) was identified during a study of T cells in Graves' hyperthyroidism and ophthalmopathy. From RNA transcripts, TCR beta CDR3 regions were amplified. A first-round RT-PCR of the TCR CDR3 used the HTBI primer set. TCRdb itself ran the multiplex PCR reads through MiXCR, one entry per CDR3 protein. The sample lists hundreds of thousands of distinct CDR3 sequences; around 15% were seen once. The origin of this receptor is a woman between 45 and 60 years old with Graves' ophthalmopathy. The sequenced material came from blood.

CDR3 coding DNA: TGTGCCAGCATACCCCGAGGGCCGGACGCTGAAGCTTTCTTT. The encoded protein is CASIPRGPDAEAFF. The V call is TRBV6-1, the J call TRBJ1-1; D ambiguous. The V end lost 7 bases, the J end lost 6 bases, and 18 bases lay between the germline ends. Germline V gene data show CDR1 as MNHNS and CDR2 as SASEGT. The CDR3 loop spans 14 amino acids.